This T cell receptor (beta chain) was identified in a study of vaccination effects on CD4 cells after COVID-19. On this clone: Its matching antigen is unknown.

V lost 3 bases to trimming and J lost 1 base; unmatched junction nucleotides: 4. CDR1 and CDR2 from the germline V gene are SNHLY and FYNNEI. The CDR3 is 15 residues long. Viral peptide pools were used in the ViraFEST assay to expand antigen-specific CD4+ T cells, and sequencing came afterward. Researchers isolated CD4+ T cells once roughly ten days of culture had elapsed. A few million PBMC per well were cultured with approximately 9 IU/ml IL-2 and roughly 11 ug/ml peptides. Generated by immunoSEQ multiplex PCR, the TCRdb table keeps only in-frame clones and is missing some. The sample consists of 20,000 to 25,000 clones, about three quarters of them appearing once. Study-level findings and limits: Clones of infection and vaccine origin contracted markedly late after vaccination.

The V and J genes are TRBV2 and TRBJ2-3, with 7 bases aligning to TRBD2. The receptor's source is a human donor who received a COVID-19 vaccine. The sequencing used CD4+ T cells from PBMCs cultured with HCoV-229E spike peptides, collected before COVID-19 vaccination. CDR3 sequence reads: CASSEGAGRTDTQYF. In DNA form, the CDR3 reads TGTGCCAGCAGTGAGGGAGCGGGACGCACAGATACGCAGTATTTT. Full variable domain (rest looked up from reference TRBV2 and TRBJ2-3): EPEVTQTPSHQVTQMGQEVILRCVPISNHLYFYWYRQILGQKVEFLVSFYNNEISEKSEIFDDQFSVERPDGSNFTLKIRSTKLEDSAMYFCASSEGAGRTDTQYFGPGTRLTVL.